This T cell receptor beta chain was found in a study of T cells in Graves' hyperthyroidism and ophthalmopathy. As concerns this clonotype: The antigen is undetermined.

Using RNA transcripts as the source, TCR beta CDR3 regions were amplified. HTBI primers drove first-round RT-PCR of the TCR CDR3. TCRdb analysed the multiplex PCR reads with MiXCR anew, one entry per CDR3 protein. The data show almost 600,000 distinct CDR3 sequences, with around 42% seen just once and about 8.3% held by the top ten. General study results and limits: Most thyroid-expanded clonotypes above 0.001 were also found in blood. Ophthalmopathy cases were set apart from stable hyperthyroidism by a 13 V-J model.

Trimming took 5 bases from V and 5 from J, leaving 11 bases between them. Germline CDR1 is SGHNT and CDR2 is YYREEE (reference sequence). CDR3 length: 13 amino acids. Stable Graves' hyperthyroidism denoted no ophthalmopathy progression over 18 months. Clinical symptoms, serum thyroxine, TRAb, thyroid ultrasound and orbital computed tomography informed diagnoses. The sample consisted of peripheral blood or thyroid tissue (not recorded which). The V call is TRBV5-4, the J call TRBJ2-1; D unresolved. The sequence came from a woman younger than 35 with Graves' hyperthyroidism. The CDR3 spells CASSYGGDNEQFF. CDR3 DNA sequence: TGTGCCAGCAGTTACGGTGGCGACAATGAGCAGTTCTTC.